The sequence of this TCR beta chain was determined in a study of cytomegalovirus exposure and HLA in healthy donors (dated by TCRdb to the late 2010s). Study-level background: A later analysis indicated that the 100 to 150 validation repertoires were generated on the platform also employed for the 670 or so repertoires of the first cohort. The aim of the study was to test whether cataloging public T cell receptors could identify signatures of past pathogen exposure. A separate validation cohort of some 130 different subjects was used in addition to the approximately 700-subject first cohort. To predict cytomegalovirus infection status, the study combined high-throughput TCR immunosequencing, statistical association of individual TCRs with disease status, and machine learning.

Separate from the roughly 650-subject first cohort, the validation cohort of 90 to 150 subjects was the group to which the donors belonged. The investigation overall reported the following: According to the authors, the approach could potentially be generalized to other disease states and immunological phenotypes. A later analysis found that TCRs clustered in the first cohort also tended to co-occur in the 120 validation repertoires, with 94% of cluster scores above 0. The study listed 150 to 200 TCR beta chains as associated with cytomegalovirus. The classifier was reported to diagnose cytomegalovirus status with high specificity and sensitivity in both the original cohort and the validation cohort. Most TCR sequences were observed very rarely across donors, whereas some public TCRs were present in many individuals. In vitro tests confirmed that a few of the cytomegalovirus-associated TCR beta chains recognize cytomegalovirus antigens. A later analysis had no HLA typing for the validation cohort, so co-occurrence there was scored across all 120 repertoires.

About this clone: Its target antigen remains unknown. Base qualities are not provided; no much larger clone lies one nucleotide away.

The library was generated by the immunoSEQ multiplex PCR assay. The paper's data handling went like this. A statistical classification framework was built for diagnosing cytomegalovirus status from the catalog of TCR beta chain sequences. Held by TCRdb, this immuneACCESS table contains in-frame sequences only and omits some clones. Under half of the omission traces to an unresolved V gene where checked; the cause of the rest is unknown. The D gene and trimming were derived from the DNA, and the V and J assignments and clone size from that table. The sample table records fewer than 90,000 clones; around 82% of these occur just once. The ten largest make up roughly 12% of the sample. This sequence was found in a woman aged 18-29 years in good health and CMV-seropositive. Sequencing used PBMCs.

The nucleotide sequence is given as TGCGCCAGCAGCTTGGACAGGGCTGGAAACACCATATATTTT. The resulting protein is CASSLDRAGNTIYF. The V and J segments used are TRBV5-1 and TRBJ1-3; TRBD1 is perhaps the D gene, given 6 matching bases. CDR1 SGHRS and CDR2 YFSETQ are derived from the germline V gene. V gives up 0 bases and J gives up 2 bases, and the segment between their germline ends measures 6 bases. The CDR3 sequence holds 14 residues, the cysteine and phenylalanine included. Just the 42-base CDR3 DNA is kept, in frame starting at base 1.